This TCR beta chain was recorded in a study of blood T cells in healthy people across ages. The study, taken as a whole, reports: Observed TCR beta diversity per million T cells went down as age went up. This fall followed a roughly linear course with age.

A J-beta primer mix and a sample-barcoded 5' primer were used in a second PCR of roughly 7 to 12 cycles. Each cDNA molecule carried a tag from a template-switch adaptor that contained 12 random nucleotides. TCRdb ran MiXCR on the 5' RACE reads and lists one entry per CDR3 protein. The table shows some 1.5 million distinct CDR3 sequences, with roughly 28% occurring only once. This clonotype has only a few counts. The antigen remains unidentified. The CDR3 is 16 amino acids. V was trimmed by 4 bases and J by 1 base, leaving 16 bases between them. CDR1 and CDR2 (germline): SGHRS, YFSETQ. Total RNA was extracted at no less than 6 micrograms per sample.

The receptor was derived from a woman under 40 in good health. V is TRBV5-1 and J is TRBJ2-3, with TRBD2 as a possible D gene (5 bases). The sequencing input was blood. The CDR3 sequence is CASSLDWAPGTDTQYF. CDR3 nucleotides: TGCGCCAGCAGCCTGGACTGGGCACCCGGCACAGATACGCAGTATTTT.